Presented here are 2 T cell receptor beta chains from one specimen sequenced in a study of blood T cell repertoires in COVID-19 (dated by TCRdb to 2019 to 2021). Library preparation was by the immunoSEQ multiplex PCR assay. TCRdb carries this immuneACCESS record with in-frame sequences only. Its versions omit some clonotypes, under half of them owing to an unresolved V gene in the studies checked, with the rest unexplained. In this sample the table shows approximately 250,000 clones, around nine tenths of which occur a single time. Of the sample, roughly 4.9% is held by the ten largest clones. Sequencing input: peripheral blood. These receptors were obtained from a woman aged 60-75 years with COVID-19, enrolled during active disease.

This clone was seen only once. This chain connects TRBV6-1 to TRBJ1-1, with 8 bases that match TRBD1. The CDR3 loop spans 17 amino acids. J was trimmed by 1 base and V by 4 bases; bases with no gene match: 11. Germline V gene sequence: CDR1 MNHNS, CDR2 SASEGT. CDR3 residues: CASSGYLSGTGNTEAFF. The CDR3 DNA reads as TGTGCCAGCAGTGGTTACCTCTCCGGGACAGGGAACACTGAAGCTTTCTTT.

This rearrangement joins TRBV5-6 to TRBJ1-3; D gene ambiguous. The CDR3 is made up of 16 amino acids. V was cut by 3 bases and J by 1 base, with 14 bases left in between. Germline assignment: CDR1 SGHDT and CDR2 YYEEEE. CDR3 region: CASSSWRAVSGNTIYF. The DNA for the CDR3 is TGTGCCAGCAGCTCGTGGAGGGCCGTATCTGGAAACACCATATATTTT.